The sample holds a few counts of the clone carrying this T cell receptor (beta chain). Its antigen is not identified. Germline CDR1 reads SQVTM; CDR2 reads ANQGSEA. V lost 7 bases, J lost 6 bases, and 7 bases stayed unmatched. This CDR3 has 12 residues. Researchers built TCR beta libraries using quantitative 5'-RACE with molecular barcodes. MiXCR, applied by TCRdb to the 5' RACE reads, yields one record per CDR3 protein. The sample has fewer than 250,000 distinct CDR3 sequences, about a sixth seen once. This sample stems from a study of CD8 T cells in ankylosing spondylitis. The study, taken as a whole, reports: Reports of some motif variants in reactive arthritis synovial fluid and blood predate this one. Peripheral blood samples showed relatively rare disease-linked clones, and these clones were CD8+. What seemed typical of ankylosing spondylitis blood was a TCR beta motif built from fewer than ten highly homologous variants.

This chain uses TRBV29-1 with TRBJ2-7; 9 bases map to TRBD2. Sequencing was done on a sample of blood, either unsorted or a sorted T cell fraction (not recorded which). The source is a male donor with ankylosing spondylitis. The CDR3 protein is CSGIAGVSEQYF. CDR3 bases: TGCAGCGGGATAGCGGGAGTCTCCGAGCAGTACTTC.